The 10 T cell receptor beta chains listed next were all sequenced from one sample in a study of preoperative IRX-2 immunotherapy in early breast cancer. Clones were read by immunoSEQ multiplex PCR, and TCRdb kept only the in-frame ones, dropping some. The table has over 25,000 clones, roughly four fifths seen once. The treatment: preoperative locoregional IRX-2 cytokine immunotherapy. Sequences were derived from lymph node tissue, sampled from a patient treated with IRX-2 immunotherapy. These receptors came from a human donor with breast cancer.

The J gene is TRBJ1-1, the V gene TRBV22-1. TRBV22-1 has pseudogene status. There are 12 residues in the CDR3. The CDR3 nucleotides read TGTGCCAGCAGCCTTGGGGGGGATGAAGCTTTCTTT. It yields the protein CASSLGGDEAFF.

Remarks on this clone: One end of the junction varies from germline; a read error may be responsible. This chain links TRBV6-8 with TRBJ1-2; D gene ambiguous. This CDR3 region has 13 residues. Germline assignment: CDR1 MNHGY and CDR2 SAAAGT. CDR3 protein: CASSYGRWPVEHF. For the CDR3, the DNA is TGTGCCAGCAGTTACGGCAGATGGCCAGTCGAACACTTC.

This clone was detected only once. This rearrangement joins TRBV18 to TRBJ1-2; D perhaps matches TRBD1 (5 bases). The germline V and J ends were trimmed by 2 bases and 3 bases, with 13 bases remaining between them. Germline CDR1 and CDR2: KGHSH and LQKENI. CDR3 size: 15 residues. The CDR3 nucleotides are TGTGCCAGCTCACCAGTCCCACAGGATGACTATGGCTACACCTTC. Amino acid sequence: CASSPVPQDDYGYTF.

V and J are TRBV27 and TRBJ2-7; 8 bases are shared with TRBD2. With V trimmed by 1 base and J by 1 base, 6 bases remained unmatched. The germline gives CDR1 MNHEY, CDR2 SMNVEV (reference sequence). This CDR3 has 16 residues. CDR3 coding DNA: TGTGCCAGCAGTTTATTACTAGCGGAGGGGTCCTACGAGCAGTACTTC. This translates into CASSLLLAEGSYEQYF.

The gene calls are TRBV28 and TRBJ2-6; the match to TRBD1 covers 8 bases. The CDR3 covers 17 residues. J lost 2 bases, V lost 1 base, and 4 bases had no gene match. The V gene's germline CDR1 is MDHEN and CDR2 SYDVKM. The CDR3 here is CASSLYLTGAGANVLTF. CDR3 sequence (DNA): TGTGCCAGCAGTTTATACCTGACAGGGGCTGGGGCCAACGTCCTGACTTTC.

This rearrangement joins TRBV28 to TRBJ1-4; TRBD1 might be the D (5 bases). The CDR3 has 14 residues. Germline CDR1 is MDHEN and CDR2 is SYDVKM. V shed 5 bases and J shed 6 bases, with 13 bases lying between them. The CDR3 reads CASSPVGADEKLFF. The CDR3 DNA is TGTGCCAGCAGTCCCGTCGGGGCTGATGAAAAACTGTTTTTT.

This chain connects TRBV6-8 to TRBJ1-4; TRBD1 aligns across 7 bases. From germline, CDR1 is MNHGY and CDR2 SAAAGT. The V and J ends lost 0 bases and 1 base, in that order; junction bases with no gene match: 8. CDR3 length: 18 amino acids. CDR3 in amino acids: CASSYSMVGGGTNEKLFF. The CDR3, as DNA: TGTGCCAGCAGTTACTCGATGGTAGGGGGCGGAACTAATGAAAAACTGTTTTTT.

The chain links TRBV19 to TRBJ1-1; 7 nucleotides line up with TRBD1. Germline V gives CDR1 LNHDA, CDR2 SQIVND (reference sequence). This CDR3 contains 15 residues. V gave up 5 bases and J gave up 0 bases; unmatched junction bases: 6. Written as DNA, the CDR3 is TGTGCCAGTAGTCTTGAGACAGGGATGAACACTGAAGCTTTCTTT. Its translation: CASSLETGMNTEAFF. Together with reference TRBV19 and TRBJ1-1, the CDR3 gives the full variable domain: DGGITQSPKYLFRKEGQNVTLSCEQNLNHDAMYWYRQDPGQGLRLIYYSQIVNDFQKGDIAEGYSVSREKKESFPLTVTSAQKNPTAFYLCASSLETGMNTEAFFGQGTRLTVV.

This clone was observed a few times. This CDR3 is also generated by other DNA sequences in the sample. The rearrangement uses TRBV19 and TRBJ1-1; 8 bases agree with TRBD1. CDR1 LNHDA and CDR2 SQIVND come from the germline V gene (reference sequence). The J segment lost 4 bases and the V segment lost 6 bases, leaving 4 bases of the junction unmatched. This CDR3 has 13 amino acids. The CDR3 is CASRRTGRTEAFF. CDR3 in DNA: TGTGCCAGTAGAAGGACAGGGCGCACTGAAGCTTTCTTT.

To note about this clone: The limits of the CDR3 on the DNA are not certain, so only TCRdb's listed CDR3 is given. The rearrangement joins TRBV8-2 to TRBJ1-5; the table's D call of TRBD1 was not tested on the DNA. TRBV8-2 is a listed pseudogene. Termini included, the CDR3 measures 14 amino acids. The CDR3: CASSFAQGASPQHF.